Following are 3 T cell receptor beta chains from one sample sequenced in a study of cytomegalovirus exposure and HLA in healthy donors. Primers included in the PCR were 60 Vbeta and 13 Jbeta primers. Repertoires were generated with immunoSEQ multiplex PCR, while TCRdb's copy carries only in-frame clones and drops some. The sample contains around 130,000 clones, approximately 81% of which appear only once. Material for sequencing was PBMCs. The origin of the receptors is a man aged 18 to 29 in good health and CMV-seronegative.

The table lists this clone with a few counts. The chain recombines TRBV2 with TRBJ1-4, with D tentatively TRBD1 (5 bases). Germline V gives CDR1 SNHLY, CDR2 FYNNEI. V shed 6 bases and J shed 0 bases, with 17 bases lying between them. This CDR3 comprises 17 residues. CDR3 bases: TGTGCCAGCAGGCTTCCCTCACAGACAGCAACTAATGAAAAACTGTTTTTT. Residues: CASRLPSQTATNEKLFF.

The chain uses TRBV5-3 and TRBJ2-7, with D unresolved. TRBV5-3 is annotated as an ORF whose role is uncertain. CDR3 length equals 15 residues. Trimming shortened V by 2 bases and J by 2 bases, and 14 bases separated the two germline ends. Written as DNA, the CDR3 is TGTGCCAGAAGCTTCCAGATCAAGATTCCCTACGAGCAGTACTTC. Amino acid sequence: CARSFQIKIPYEQYF.

This clone was recorded once. The gene calls are TRBV28 and TRBJ2-1; TRBD1 agrees at 8 bases. Germline V gene data show CDR1 as MDHEN and CDR2 as SYDVKM. Trimming at V came to 2 bases and at J to 7 bases, leaving 7 bases not matched to a gene. This CDR3 has 15 residues. The chain's CDR3 is CASSLTAGGSNEQFF. CDR3 nucleotide sequence: TGTGCCAGCAGTTTAACGGCAGGGGGCTCGAATGAGCAGTTCTTC.